The 20 T cell receptor beta chains below come from one sample, sequenced in a study of control samples from healthy donors and cancer patients. Sequenced by immunoSEQ multiplex PCR; TCRdb stores in-frame clones only, minus some. Of 200,000 to 250,000 clones listed, about 94% are singletons. The specimen was blood. Receptors originate from a man in his fifties in good health.

The V call is TRBV5-1, the J call TRBJ1-6; D is undetermined. Trimming left V 0 bases short and J 0 bases short, with 4 bases between. CDR1 and CDR2 (germline): SGHRS, YFSETQ. This CDR3 is 15 amino acids long. This chain's CDR3 is CASSLGGSYNSPLHF. In DNA, the CDR3 is TGCGCCAGCAGCTTGGGGGGCTCCTATAATTCACCCCTCCACTTT.

This clone was picked up one time. This chain uses TRBV19 with TRBJ1-2, with D unresolved. The germline V and J ends were trimmed by 1 base and 0 bases, with 9 bases remaining between them. This CDR3 contains 15 residues. Germline lookup yields CDR1 LNHDA and CDR2 SQIVND (reference sequence). The CDR3 sequence: CASSIVADANYGYTF. The DNA of the CDR3 is TGTGCCAGTAGTATAGTTGCAGACGCTAACTATGGCTACACCTTC.

The chain combines TRBV5-1 with TRBJ2-6; maybe TRBD1 (6 bases). The ends were cut back, 4 bases at V and 2 bases at J, with 16 bases in the middle. The CDR3 has 17 residues. The germline gives CDR1 SGHRS, CDR2 YFSETQ. The CDR3 reads CASSKGHEKTGANVLTF. Here the CDR3 DNA reads TGCGCCAGCAGCAAGGGACATGAGAAAACTGGGGCCAACGTCCTGACTTTC.

A word on this clone: Other DNA sequences from this sample encode an identical CDR3 as well. The gene calls are TRBV7-2 and TRBJ2-3; either TRBD1 or TRBD2 may fit D (5 bases each). Germline V gene lookup returns CDR1 SGHTA and CDR2 FQGNSA. CDR3 length: 15 residues. Trimming stripped 5 bases from V and 2 bases from J, with 14 bases between. CDR3 sequence (DNA): TGTGCCAGCAGCCTTAGAGGGGATCCCACAGATACGCAGTATTTT. Protein: CASSLRGDPTDTQYF.

The gene calls are TRBV30 and TRBJ1-1; D is unclear. Germline V gene sequence: CDR1 GTSNPN, CDR2 SVGIG (reference sequence). The CDR3 covers 11 residues. Trimming cost V 0 bases and J 6 bases, with 5 bases left between them. CDR3 sequence: CAWSVFAEAFF. CDR3 sequence (DNA): TGTGCCTGGAGTGTATTCGCTGAAGCTTTCTTT.

The gene calls are TRBV20-1 and TRBJ2-2; D not resolved. CDR1 is DFQATT, CDR2 SNEGSKA, per germline (reference sequence). The CDR3 has 11 amino acids. Trimming took off 4 bases at V and 7 bases at J, with 7 bases between the two ends. The CDR3: CSAKDVGELFF. For the CDR3, the DNA is TGCAGTGCTAAGGACGTCGGGGAGCTGTTTTTT.

This sequence joins TRBV7-8 and TRBJ2-1; the D gene is possibly TRBD1 (6 bases). The CDR3 loop spans 16 amino acids. CDR1 is SGHVS, CDR2 FQNEAQ, per germline. V was pared by 4 bases and J by 0 bases, with 13 bases between. CDR3 in amino acids: CASSSRTASSYNEQFF. The CDR3 bases are TGTGCCAGCAGCTCTAGGACAGCGAGCTCCTACAATGAGCAGTTCTTC.

V is TRBV27 and J is TRBJ2-2, with D tentatively TRBD2 (6 bases). Germline V lookup: CDR1 MNHEY, CDR2 SMNVEV (reference sequence). Between the trimmed V and J ends, which lost 3 bases and 6 bases, there was a span of 11 bases. The CDR3 sequence is 14 residues long. CDR3 residues: CASSLVREAGELFF. The CDR3 DNA reads TGTGCCAGCAGTTTGGTCAGGGAGGCCGGGGAGCTGTTTTTT.

The chain joins TRBV7-2 to TRBJ2-1; the D gene is possibly TRBD1 (5 bases). The CDR3 is 15 residues long. Per the germline V gene, CDR1 is SGHTA and CDR2 is FQGNSA. V shed 2 bases and J shed 2 bases, with 10 bases lying between them. DNA for the CDR3: TGTGCCAGCAGCTTAACGCAGGGAACCTACAATGAGCAGTTCTTC. Translation: CASSLTQGTYNEQFF.

In DNA form, the CDR3 reads TGTGCCAGCACTAAAAGGGGGGACACTGAAGCTTTCTTT. Amino acids: CASTKRGDTEAFF. The chain employs TRBV6-5 and TRBJ1-1; maybe TRBD1 (6 bases). CDR1 and CDR2 (germline): MNHEY, SVGAGI. V was cut by 7 bases and J by 3 bases, with 12 bases left in between. This CDR3 contains 13 residues.

Only one count was recorded for this clone. The chain links TRBV28 to TRBJ1-2; D ambiguous. The V and J ends lost 6 bases and 2 bases respectively, with 10 bases between them. Germline-derived CDR1 and CDR2 are MDHEN and SYDVKM. The CDR3 sequence is 13 residues long. The CDR3 loop is CASSSGRNYGYTF. DNA for the CDR3: TGTGCCAGCAGCTCTGGACGGAACTATGGCTACACCTTC.

The chain couples TRBV29-1 to TRBJ2-7, with D perhaps matching TRBD1 (5 bases). Looked up from germline, CDR1 is SQVTM and CDR2 is ANQGSEA. CDR3 length: 14 residues. V shed 4 bases and J shed 5 bases, with 18 bases lying between them. The CDR3 DNA follows: TGCAGCGTTGCCAGCCTCCAGGGTATCCACGAGCAGTACTTC. Translation gives CSVASLQGIHEQYF.

The chain carries TRBV24-1 and TRBJ2-3, with 10 bases identical to TRBD1. Germline V CDR1 and CDR2: KGHDR, SFDVKD. Losses at the gene ends were 4 bases for V and 4 bases for J; bases not matched to a gene: 4. CDR3 length equals 15 residues. This CDR3 reads CATSEDRGKSDTQYF. The CDR3 DNA follows: TGTGCCACCAGTGAGGACAGGGGGAAGTCAGATACGCAGTATTTT.

This chain links TRBV6-1 with TRBJ1-5; a possible D gene is TRBD1 (6 bases). This CDR3 spans 14 amino acids. Germline loops: CDR1 MNHNS, CDR2 SASEGT. V was cut by 2 bases and J by 7 bases, with 12 bases left in between. CDR3: CASSERQRGQPQHF. The CDR3 DNA is TGTGCCAGCAGTGAAAGACAGAGGGGGCAGCCCCAGCATTTT.

This sequence joins TRBV12-1 and TRBJ1-4. TRBV12-1 is a known pseudogene. The CDR3 spans 15 residues. Here the CDR3 reads CASSPRGELNEKLFF. The DNA for the CDR3 is TGTGCCAGTAGCCCTCGGGGGGAGCTAAATGAAAAACTGTTTTTT.

V usage is TRBV5-1 and J usage is TRBJ2-2; D is ambiguous. There are 17 residues in the CDR3. Deletions cut 0 bases from V and 1 base from J, with 13 bases between. Germline lookup yields CDR1 SGHRS and CDR2 YFSETQ. Here the CDR3 reads CASSLADSTENTGELFF. CDR3 bases: TGCGCCAGCAGCTTGGCTGACTCCACAGAGAACACCGGGGAGCTGTTTTTT.

This clone was counted between two and nine times. This CDR3 reads CASSLQGSGANVLTF. The CDR3 nucleotides are TGTGCCAGCAGTCTTCAAGGCTCTGGGGCCAACGTCCTGACTTTC. The chain recombines TRBV6-6 with TRBJ2-6; D uncertain. Germline V gives CDR1 MNHNY, CDR2 SVGAGI (reference sequence). V lost 5 bases, J lost 0 bases, and 8 bases lay in between. The CDR3 is 15 amino acids.

The V call is TRBV6-4, the J call TRBJ1-6, with 7 positions matching TRBD1. The CDR3 is made up of 16 amino acids. The V gene end was trimmed by 0 bases and the J gene end by 9 bases; junction bases not matched to a gene: 8. Germline assignment: CDR1 MRHNA and CDR2 SNTAGT. Here the CDR3 reads CASSDSVAGGFSPLHF. Written as DNA, the CDR3 is TGTGCCAGCAGTGACTCGGTGGCAGGGGGTTTTTCACCCCTCCACTTT.

This clone was observed once. The genes are TRBV3-1 (or the pseudogene TRBV3-2) and TRBJ2-3, with 7 bases lining up with TRBD2. The CDR3 sequence is 14 residues long. The trim removed 5 bases at V and 3 bases at J, leaving 5 bases unmatched. CDR1 is LGHDT and CDR2 is YNNKEL in the germline V gene (reference sequence). CDR3 region: CASSSRGSTDTQYF. The CDR3 DNA reads TGTGCCAGCAGCTCGCGGGGGTCTACAGATACGCAGTATTTT.

This clone appeared a single time. The chain uses TRBV5-1 and TRBJ1-5, with D unresolved. The CDR3 totals 15 residues. Between the trimmed V and J ends, which lost 1 base and 4 bases, there was a span of 12 bases. In germline, CDR1 is SGHRS, CDR2 YFSETQ. The CDR3 sequence: CASSLRAGPNQPQHF. The CDR3, as DNA: TGCGCCAGCAGCTTGCGGGCAGGCCCAAATCAGCCCCAGCATTTT.